The 29 T cell receptor beta chains given below trace back to one sample, sequenced in a study of blood T cell repertoires in COVID-19. Only in-frame clones appear in the TCRdb table, and some are missing; sequencing was by immunoSEQ multiplex PCR. The profile shows a few hundred thousand clones, around 90% of them singletons. Sample: PBMCs or T cells enriched from blood (not recorded which). All receptors derive from a human donor in a cohort exposed to, infected with or recovered from COVID-19 (not recorded which). The donor label of this sample is uncertain.

This rearrangement joins TRBV5-1 to TRBJ2-7; the D gene is possibly TRBD1 (6 bases). Germline V gene sequence: CDR1 SGHRS, CDR2 YFSETQ. The CDR3 extends over 17 amino acids. The V gene lost 0 bases and the J gene lost 2 bases, with 18 bases spanning the gap. The CDR3 protein is CASSLVGDRFGPYEQYF. CDR3 nucleotides: TGCGCCAGCAGCTTGGTGGGTGACAGGTTTGGTCCCTACGAGCAGTACTTC. The variable domain in full, completed from reference TRBV5-1 and TRBJ2-7, reads KAGVTQTPRYLIKTRGQQVTLSCSPISGHRSVSWYQQTPGQGLQFLFEYFSETQRNKGNFPGRFSGRQFSNSRSEMNVSTLELGDSALYLCASSLVGDRFGPYEQYFGPGTRLTVT.

The CDR3 coding sequence is TGTGCCAGCAGTGAAGCGGGTCTCGGGGGTCAAGAGACCCAGTACTTC. It encodes CASSEAGLGGQETQYF. This rearrangement joins TRBV2 to TRBJ2-5, with D maybe TRBD2 (6 bases). This CDR3 region has 16 residues. CDR1 is SNHLY and CDR2 is FYNNEI in the germline V gene. V gave up 0 bases and J gave up 2 bases, with 13 bases separating them. Complete variable domain (other parts from reference TRBV2 and TRBJ2-5): EPEVTQTPSHQVTQMGQEVILRCVPISNHLYFYWYRQILGQKVEFLVSFYNNEISEKSEIFDDQFSVERPDGSNFTLKIRSTKLEDSAMYFCASSEAGLGGQETQYFGPGTRLLVL.

A single count supports this clone. V is TRBV2 and J is TRBJ2-4; D is undetermined. Trimming took off 8 bases at V and 7 bases at J, with 12 bases between the two ends. Germline CDR1 and CDR2: SNHLY and FYNNEI. This CDR3 region has 12 residues. This CDR3 reads CASSSLENIQYF. The DNA of the CDR3 is TGTGCCAGCTCCTCCCTCGAGAACATTCAGTACTTC.

The chain recombines TRBV7-9 with TRBJ1-1, with a tentative D call TRBD1 (6 bases). V was pared by 4 bases and J by 1 base, with 16 bases between. The CDR3 runs 16 residues. Germline assignment: CDR1 SEHNR and CDR2 FQNEAQ (reference sequence). The CDR3: CASSSRRGRGNTEAFF. The CDR3 DNA reads TGTGCCAGCAGCTCCCGACGGGGCAGGGGGAACACTGAAGCTTTCTTT. The full variable domain, rest sourced from reference TRBV7-9 and TRBJ1-1, is DTGVSQNPRHKITKRGQNVTFRCDPISEHNRLYWYRQTLGQGPEFLTYFQNEAQLEKSRLLSDRFSAERPKGSFSTLEIQRTEQGDSAMYLCASSSRRGRGNTEAFFGQGTRLTVV.

The chain combines TRBV19 with TRBJ1-5; 7 bases match TRBD1. Trimming took 4 bases from V and 3 from J; bases not matched to a gene: 6. Looked up from germline, CDR1 is LNHDA and CDR2 is SQIVND (reference sequence). The CDR3 runs 15 residues. The CDR3 region is CASSRGTVTNQPQHF. The CDR3 DNA follows: TGTGCCAGTAGTAGGGGGACAGTAACCAATCAGCCCCAGCATTTT.

This clone was seen only a few times. V usage is TRBV7-9 and J usage is TRBJ1-2; possibly TRBD1 for D (6 bases). V was clipped by 5 bases and J by 6 bases, with 10 bases between them. CDR1 is SEHNR and CDR2 is FQNEAQ in the germline V gene (reference sequence). The CDR3 consists of 12 residues. The CDR3 bases are TGTGCCAGCAGCCGAGGGGGTGATGGCTACACCTTC. Translated, it gives CASSRGGDGYTF.

V and J are TRBV18 and TRBJ1-2, with 7 positions matching TRBD1. The V segment lost 0 bases and the J segment 8 bases; nucleotides outside the gene matches: 6. Germline loops: CDR1 KGHSH, CDR2 LQKENI. The CDR3 contains 14 residues. DNA for the CDR3: TGTGCCAGCTCACCACCGGGACAGTACGGCGGCTACACCTTC. Translated: CASSPPGQYGGYTF.

The CDR3 region has the DNA TGTGCCAGCTCACCACCGACCCAGAGGGGGCGGGCGGTCGCTGAAGCTTTCTTT. It yields the protein CASSPPTQRGRAVAEAFF. The chain carries TRBV18 and TRBJ1-1; TRBD1 agrees at 7 bases. Germline V gives CDR1 KGHSH, CDR2 LQKENI. The V and J ends lost 0 bases and 6 bases, in that order; junction bases with no gene match: 16. The CDR3 extends over 18 amino acids.

This clone came up a few times. This chain uses TRBV7-9 with TRBJ1-3, with 7 bases that match TRBD1. The V segment lost 2 bases and the J segment 0 bases; nucleotides outside the gene matches: 13. Germline assignment: CDR1 SEHNR and CDR2 FQNEAQ (reference sequence). The CDR3 runs to 19 residues. The CDR3 nucleotides read TGTGCCAGCAGCTTACCCCCTCGACAGGGCCCTTCCTCTGGAAACACCATATATTTT. This codes for CASSLPPRQGPSSGNTIYF.

This clone was observed once. The chain carries TRBV6-2 or TRBV6-3 and TRBJ1-3, with unresolved D. V was clipped by 3 bases and J by 0 bases, with 9 bases between them. CDR3 size: 15 residues. Germline V gene lookup returns CDR1 MNHEY and CDR2 SVGEGT. The CDR3 region is CASSYAADSGNTIYF. As DNA, the CDR3 is TGTGCCAGCAGTTATGCTGCAGACTCTGGAAACACCATATATTTT.

This clone was seen only a few times. The gene calls are TRBV11-1 and TRBJ2-3, with 11 nucleotides matching TRBD2. Per germline, CDR1 SGHAT and CDR2 FQDESV (reference sequence). CDR3 length equals 16 residues. With V trimmed by 0 bases and J by 3 bases, 2 bases remained unmatched. The CDR3 nucleotides are TGTGCCAGCAGCTTAGCCCCTAGCGGGGGGACAGATACGCAGTATTTT. As protein: CASSLAPSGGTDTQYF.

This chain joins TRBV20-1 and TRBJ2-1; 9 bases agree with TRBD2. The CDR3 covers 13 residues. V trimming: 3 bases; J trimming: 10 bases; junction bases outside the gene matches: 7. CDR1 is DFQATT and CDR2 is SNEGSKA in the germline V gene (reference sequence). CDR3 loop: CSASERGAGEQFF. CDR3 DNA sequence: TGCAGTGCTAGTGAGCGGGGGGCAGGGGAGCAGTTCTTC.

The chain links TRBV9 to TRBJ1-2, with D hard to call. Germline V gene sequence: CDR1 SGDLS, CDR2 YYNGEE. The V end lost 0 bases, the J end lost 5 bases, and 5 bases lay between the germline ends. There are 12 residues in the CDR3. The CDR3 nucleotides are TGTGCCAGCAGCGTAGGCAGGTATGGCTACACCTTC. Its translation: CASSVGRYGYTF.

This clone was seen a single time. This chain uses TRBV23-1 with TRBJ1-1, with D perhaps TRBD1 (6 bases). TRBV23-1 is sorted into the ORF group, with uncertain function. Trimming left V 8 bases short and J 7 bases short, with 20 bases between. The CDR3 runs 14 residues. This chain's CDR3 is CASPARGGRIEAFF. Here the CDR3 DNA reads TGCGCCAGCCCCGCCCGGGGGGGGCGGATTGAAGCTTTCTTT.

The chain combines TRBV2 with TRBJ1-5, with TRBD1 as a possible D gene (5 bases). Germline V gives CDR1 SNHLY, CDR2 FYNNEI. The CDR3 consists of 13 residues. V lost 6 bases and J lost 6, with 12 bases in between. This CDR3 reads CASRIRVGQPQHF. The CDR3 coding sequence is TGTGCCAGCAGAATCAGGGTCGGTCAGCCCCAGCATTTT.

The V and J genes are TRBV3-1 (or the pseudogene TRBV3-2) and TRBJ2-1, with D possibly matching TRBD2 (5 bases). The V end was cut by 3 bases, the J end by 8 bases, with 14 bases between. Germline V gene lookup returns CDR1 LGHDT and CDR2 YNNKEL (reference sequence). This CDR3 has 14 residues. CDR3 sequence (DNA): TGTGCCAGCAGCCAGATGGGAGAGAACCATGAGCAGTTCTTC. Residues: CASSQMGENHEQFF.

The chain combines TRBV28 with TRBJ1-3; D possibly corresponds to TRBD1 (6 bases). There are 17 residues in the CDR3. Germline CDR1 MDHEN, CDR2 SYDVKM. Trimming removed 2 bases from V and 0 bases from J, with 14 bases in between. The CDR3 loop reads CASSLLQQGPSGNTIYF. DNA of the CDR3: TGTGCCAGCAGTTTACTACAACAGGGACCCTCTGGAAACACCATATATTTT.

CDR3 region: CASSPPGQANTEAFF. DNA of the CDR3: TGCGCCAGCAGCCCACCGGGACAGGCGAACACTGAAGCTTTCTTT. The chain links TRBV4-1 to TRBJ1-1, with 8 bases lining up with TRBD1. Trimming took 4 bases from V and 1 from J; bases not matched to a gene: 5. The germline V gene encodes CDR1 MGHRA and CDR2 YSYEKL. This CDR3 spans 15 amino acids.

The gene calls are TRBV5-8 and TRBJ1-2, with D tentatively TRBD1 (5 bases). There are 15 residues in the CDR3. V was trimmed by 4 bases and J by 3 bases, leaving 16 bases between them. The V gene's germline CDR1 is SGHTS and CDR2 YDEGEE. In DNA form, the CDR3 reads TGTGCCAGCAGCGGGGCTAGGGGAAATGACTATGGCTACACCTTC. It yields the protein CASSGARGNDYGYTF.

The chain carries TRBV2 and TRBJ2-2, with 8 bases fitting TRBD2. Trimming removed 6 bases from V and 4 bases from J; junction bases left unmatched: 7. The CDR3 totals 15 residues. Looked up from germline, CDR1 is SNHLY and CDR2 is FYNNEI. In DNA form, the CDR3 reads TGTGCCAGCAGCCCCGGGGGGGTCGGCACCGGGGAGCTGTTTTTT. It yields the protein CASSPGGVGTGELFF.

The rearrangement links TRBV18 to TRBJ2-2, with TRBD1 as a possible D gene (6 bases). Looked up from germline, CDR1 is KGHSH and CDR2 is LQKENI. The CDR3 contains 18 residues. V lost 2 bases to trimming and J lost 3 bases, with 19 bases between them. CDR3 amino acids: CASSPNLKQGKDTGELFF. CDR3 DNA: TGTGCCAGCTCACCAAATCTTAAACAGGGCAAGGACACCGGGGAGCTGTTTTTT. Drawing the rest from reference TRBV18 and TRBJ2-2, the complete variable domain is NAGVMQNPRHLVRRRGQEARLRCSPMKGHSHVYWYRQLPEEGLKFMVYLQKENIIDESGMPKERFSAEFPKEGPSILRIQQVVRGDSAAYFCASSPNLKQGKDTGELFFGEGSRLTVL.

This chain joins TRBV12-3 or TRBV12-4 and TRBJ1-2, with 7 bases fitting TRBD1. V dropped 7 bases and J dropped 5; count of bases not matched to a gene: 7. The CDR3 has 13 amino acids. In DNA form, the CDR3 reads TGTGCCAGCACCCCGACAGGGACATATGGCTACACCTTC. It translates to CASTPTGTYGYTF.

V gene TRBV9 combines with J gene TRBJ2-2; 10 positions agree with TRBD1. V lost 4 bases to trimming and J lost 7 bases; unmatched junction nucleotides: 7. CDR1 is SGDLS and CDR2 is YYNGEE in the germline V gene. The CDR3 length is 15 residues. The CDR3 protein is CASSLDRGQGGELFF. DNA of the CDR3: TGTGCCAGCAGCCTAGACAGGGGGCAAGGCGGGGAGCTGTTTTTT. Together with reference TRBV9 and TRBJ2-2, the CDR3 gives the full variable domain: DSGVTQTPKHLITATGQRVTLRCSPRSGDLSVYWYQQSLDQGLQFLIQYYNGEERAKGNILERFSAQQFPDLHSELNLSSLELGDSALYFCASSLDRGQGGELFFGEGSRLTVL.

This chain uses TRBV4-3 with TRBJ1-2; 8 nucleotides match TRBD1. Germline V gene sequence: CDR1 LGHNA, CDR2 YSLEER. The CDR3 contains 16 residues. Trimming took 0 bases from V and 4 from J; bases not matched to a gene: 7. CDR3 residues: CASSQDRGLQTYGYTF. The CDR3 bases are TGCGCCAGCAGCCAAGACAGGGGGCTCCAGACCTATGGCTACACCTTC.

V is TRBV6-2 or TRBV6-3 and J is TRBJ2-7; TRBD2 is a possible D gene (6 bases). Trimming took 6 bases from V and 4 from J, leaving 19 bases between them. Germline CDR1 MNHEY, CDR2 SVGEGT. This CDR3 spans 15 amino acids. The CDR3 coding sequence is TGTGCCAGCAGCGGAGCTTCGGGAGTCCCGTACGAGCAGTACTTC. As protein: CASSGASGVPYEQYF.

This chain connects TRBV4-2 to TRBJ1-4, with D hard to call. V shed 3 bases and J shed 6 bases, with 14 bases lying between them. The CDR3 loop spans 15 amino acids. Per germline, CDR1 LGHNA and CDR2 YNFKEQ. CDR3 region: CASSQVRRRDEKLFF. The CDR3 DNA reads as TGTGCCAGCAGCCAGGTCCGGAGGCGGGATGAAAAACTGTTTTTT.

The chain uses TRBV3-1 (or the pseudogene TRBV3-2) and TRBJ2-7; the D gene is possibly TRBD2 (5 bases). The CDR3 has 14 amino acids. Germline V gives CDR1 LGHDT, CDR2 YNNKEL (reference sequence). V shed 4 bases and J shed 2 bases, with 12 bases lying between them. The CDR3 sequence: CASSPPYGTYEQYF. DNA for the CDR3: TGTGCCAGCAGCCCCCCATACGGGACCTACGAGCAGTACTTC.

The J gene is TRBJ1-2, the V gene TRBV3-1 (or the pseudogene TRBV3-2); D possibly corresponds to TRBD1 (6 bases). Germline loops: CDR1 LGHDT, CDR2 YNNKEL (reference sequence). V was trimmed by 2 bases and J by 5 bases, leaving 6 bases between them. CDR3 length: 12 amino acids. The CDR3 sequence: CASSQRGYGYTF. The CDR3 region has the DNA TGTGCCAGCAGCCAAAGGGGGTATGGCTACACCTTC.

The rearrangement links TRBV29-1 to TRBJ1-1; 7 bases line up with TRBD1. Germline CDR1 and CDR2: SQVTM and ANQGSEA. The V segment lost 4 bases and the J segment 4 bases; nucleotides outside the gene matches: 9. This CDR3 comprises 14 residues. The CDR3 region has the DNA TGCAGCGTTGGGGGACAGTCCGTGGGCACTGAAGCTTTCTTT. Translated: CSVGGQSVGTEAFF.